A single sample gave rise to the 25 T cell receptor beta chains below, sequenced in a study of T cells after yellow fever vaccination. TCRdb ran MiXCR on the 5' RACE reads and lists one entry per CDR3 protein. Of some 400,000 distinct CDR3 sequences listed, around 20% are singletons. This sample comprised PBMCs, obtained before the yellow fever booster vaccination. The source of these receptors is a man between 18 and 29 years old who received the YFV17D yellow fever vaccine.

There are a few counts of this clonotype. The rearrangement uses TRBV2 and TRBJ1-6; D call uncertain. The germline CDR1 and CDR2 sequences are SNHLY and FYNNEI. Trimming pared 4 bases from V and 11 bases from J, leaving 15 bases between. The CDR3 has 14 amino acids. CDR3 coding DNA: TGTGCCAGCAGTGGAGGAGGGTTTTTGGCACCCCTCCACTTT. This sequence encodes CASSGGGFLAPLHF.

There are a few counts of this clonotype. This chain uses TRBV20-1 with TRBJ2-1; 7 bases fit TRBD1. The V segment lost 5 bases and the J segment 10 bases; nucleotides outside the gene matches: 5. The CDR3 is 11 residues long. Germline-derived CDR1 and CDR2 are DFQATT and SNEGSKA (reference sequence). CDR3 bases: TGCAGTGCTTCGGGACAGCGAGAGCAGTTCTTC. Translated: CSASGQREQFF.

This clonotype was observed a few times. The chain joins TRBV24-1 to TRBJ2-4; TRBD1 matches at 7 bases. The length of the CDR3 is 15 residues. V dropped 4 bases and J dropped 5; count of bases not matched to a gene: 7. Germline loops: CDR1 KGHDR, CDR2 SFDVKD. In DNA form, the CDR3 reads TGTGCCACCAGTGACACCGGGACAGACCAAAACATTCAGTACTTC. It translates to CATSDTGTDQNIQYF.

The genes are TRBV12-3 or TRBV12-4 and TRBJ1-1, with unresolved D. Between the trimmed V and J ends, which lost 5 bases and 1 base, there was a span of 14 bases. The CDR3 sequence is 15 residues long. This chain's CDR3 is CASSPWVRGNTEAFF. The CDR3 bases are TGTGCCAGCAGTCCCTGGGTCCGGGGGAACACTGAAGCTTTCTTT.

The rearrangement joins TRBV7-7 to TRBJ2-5; 13 bases are a match to TRBD2. J gave up 2 bases and V 3 bases, and 3 bases lay outside the gene matches. This CDR3 has 16 amino acids. The germline CDR1 and CDR2 sequences are SSHAT and FNYEAQ (reference sequence). The CDR3 is CASSFTSGGAQETQYF. CDR3 sequence (DNA): TGTGCCAGCAGCTTTACTAGCGGGGGGGCACAAGAGACCCAGTACTTC. Using reference TRBV7-7 and TRBJ2-5 for the parts outside the CDR3, the full variable domain is GAGVSQSPRYKVTKRGQDVTLRCDPISSHATLYWYQQALGQGPEFLTYFNYEAQPDKSGLPSDRFSAERPEGSISTLTIQRTEQRDSAMYRCASSFTSGGAQETQYFGPGTRLLVL.

This chain links TRBV20-1 with TRBJ2-5, with D possibly being TRBD1 (6 bases). From germline, CDR1 is DFQATT and CDR2 SNEGSKA (reference sequence). With 5 bases removed from V and 2 bases from J, the gap between germline ends came to 18 bases. CDR3 length: 15 amino acids. The CDR3 nucleotides are TGCAGTGCTGCCCATGGGGGCTTAGGGCAAGAGACCCAGTACTTC. It is translated as CSAAHGGLGQETQYF.

This clonotype was recorded a few times. V usage is TRBV12-3 or TRBV12-4 and J usage is TRBJ1-4; TRBD1 might be the D (5 bases). V shed 7 bases and J shed 8 bases, with 14 bases lying between them. The CDR3 runs to 13 residues. The CDR3 bases are TGTGCCAGCAATCGGGACGGGGAGGAAAAACTGTTTTTT. It specifies CASNRDGEEKLFF.

This clonotype appeared a few times. CDR3 coding DNA: TGTGCCAGCAGCGTAGAGGTGAACACTGAAGCTTTCTTT. Its translation is CASSVEVNTEAFF. The rearrangement joins TRBV9 to TRBJ1-1; no reliable D call. This CDR3 has 13 residues. Germline CDR1 is SGDLS and CDR2 is YYNGEE. The V end was cut by 0 bases, the J end by 0 bases, with 3 bases between.

V and J are TRBV5-4 and TRBJ2-5, with TRBD2 matching over 7 bases. The ends lost 3 bases at V and 1 base at J; junction bases unmatched: 6. Per germline, CDR1 SGHNT and CDR2 YYREEE (reference sequence). The CDR3 is 15 residues long. Here the CDR3 reads CASSSTPGGQETQYF. The CDR3 nucleotides are TGTGCCAGCAGCTCGACGCCGGGAGGCCAAGAGACCCAGTACTTC. The full variable domain, completed using reference TRBV5-4 and TRBJ2-5, is ETGVTQSPTHLIKTRGQQVTLRCSSQSGHNTVSWYQQALGQGPQFIFQYYREEENGRGNFPPRFSGLQFPNYSSELNVNALELDDSALYLCASSSTPGGQETQYFGPGTRLLVL.

This chain connects TRBV12-3 or TRBV12-4 to TRBJ2-6; 7 bases align to TRBD1. The CDR3 has 17 residues. V shed 4 bases and J 4 bases; nucleotides not matched to a gene: 10. CDR3 amino acids: CASSSRQGRAGANVLTF. The CDR3 DNA reads as TGTGCCAGCAGTTCAAGACAGGGTAGGGCCGGGGCCAACGTCCTGACTTTC.

The chain carries TRBV20-1 and TRBJ1-5; D not resolved. Germline CDR1 is DFQATT and CDR2 is SNEGSKA (reference sequence). The CDR3 length is 15 residues. Trimming left V 3 bases short and J 0 bases short, with 12 bases between. Written as DNA, the CDR3 is TGCAGTGCTAGGCTTACGGCGCATAGCAATCAGCCCCAGCATTTT. Translated: CSARLTAHSNQPQHF.

This chain links TRBV10-3 with TRBJ2-1, with 7 bases matching TRBD2. The CDR3 extends over 11 amino acids. Germline CDR1 ENHRY, CDR2 SYGVKD. CDR3 loop: CGGGSYNEQFF. The CDR3 nucleotides are TGTGGGGGGGGCTCCTACAATGAGCAGTTCTTC.

V is TRBV4-1 and J is TRBJ2-3; D remains unclear. Trimming pared 0 bases from V and 0 bases from J, leaving 10 bases between. The CDR3 spans 16 residues. The V gene's germline CDR1 is MGHRA and CDR2 YSYEKL. The CDR3 sequence is CASSQDSSLSTDTQYF. The CDR3 coding sequence is TGCGCCAGCAGCCAAGACAGCTCACTTAGCACAGATACGCAGTATTTT.

This clonotype was observed a handful of times. This chain joins TRBV18 and TRBJ1-1; D is unresolved. Deletions cut 2 bases from V and 3 bases from J, with 7 bases between. The germline CDR1 and CDR2 sequences are KGHSH and LQKENI. This CDR3 has 13 residues. The CDR3: CASSPFPDTEAFF. The CDR3 region has the DNA TGTGCCAGCTCACCATTTCCGGACACTGAAGCTTTCTTT.

This clonotype occurred a few times. V usage is TRBV6-6 and J usage is TRBJ1-5, with D maybe TRBD1 (6 bases). The CDR3 length is 15 residues. V was clipped by 7 bases and J by 5 bases, with 18 bases between them. Germline V gene sequence: CDR1 MNHNY, CDR2 SVGAGI (reference sequence). CDR3 sequence reads: CASTLWDKGDQPQHF. CDR3 sequence (DNA): TGTGCCAGCACCCTTTGGGACAAAGGGGATCAGCCCCAGCATTTT.

The V call is TRBV7-6, the J call TRBJ1-2, with 8 bases lining up with TRBD1. The CDR3 is 13 residues long. CDR1 is SGHVS and CDR2 is FNYEAQ in the germline V gene. V lost 5 bases and J lost 6; bases outside the gene matches: 5. CDR3 loop: CASSATGVDGYTF. In nucleotides, the CDR3 is TGTGCCAGCAGCGCGACAGGGGTAGATGGCTACACCTTC. Full variable domain (missing parts from reference TRBV7-6 and TRBJ1-2): GAGVSQSPRYKVTKRGQDVALRCDPISGHVSLYWYRQALGQGPEFLTYFNYEAQQDKSGLPNDRFSAERPEGSISTLTIQRTEQRDSAMYRCASSATGVDGYTFGSGTRLTVV.

The genes are TRBV28 and TRBJ2-3, with D unresolved. Per the germline V gene, CDR1 is MDHEN and CDR2 is SYDVKM. Trimming removed 3 bases from V and 5 bases from J, with 15 bases in between. The length of the CDR3 is 15 residues. The CDR3 coding sequence is TGTGCCAGCAGTTTTGACCACATTTTGGTAGATACGCAGTATTTT. It translates to CASSFDHILVDTQYF.

This clonotype has more than one count but fewer than ten. The chain has TRBV27 and TRBJ2-1; a weak D match, TRBD2 (6 bases). V lost 6 bases, J lost 9 bases, and 15 bases lay in between. There are 13 residues in the CDR3. Germline values: CDR1 MNHEY, CDR2 SMNVEV (reference sequence). CDR3 DNA: TGTGCCAGCAGGCGCGGGGCAGTGTTTGAGCAGTTCTTC. This gives the protein CASRRGAVFEQFF.

V is TRBV19 and J is TRBJ2-2; no clear D. The V gene's germline CDR1 is LNHDA and CDR2 SQIVND (reference sequence). CDR3 length: 13 amino acids. V was shortened by 4 bases and J by 5 bases, with 8 bases between the two germline ends. The CDR3 loop reads CASSNLGTGELFF. The CDR3 DNA reads TGTGCCAGTAGTAATCTGGGAACCGGGGAGCTGTTTTTT.

The chain is built from TRBV20-1 and TRBJ1-5; D gene uncertain. The germline CDR1 and CDR2 sequences are DFQATT and SNEGSKA (reference sequence). V lost 0 bases and J 4 bases, leaving 7 bases between the germline ends. This CDR3 is 13 amino acids long. The chain's CDR3 is CSARDYTNQPQHF. For the CDR3, the DNA is TGCAGTGCTAGAGATTACACTAATCAGCCCCAGCATTTT.

The rearrangement uses TRBV7-6 and TRBJ2-3, with 7 bases matching TRBD2. The trim removed 1 base at V and 6 bases at J, leaving 7 bases unmatched. This CDR3 region has 15 residues. Germline-derived CDR1 and CDR2 are SGHVS and FNYEAQ. CDR3 DNA sequence: TGTGCCAGCAGCTTAGTTAGCGGGCGCCTTGATACGCAGTATTTT. Translating it yields CASSLVSGRLDTQYF. Full variable domain (missing parts from reference TRBV7-6 and TRBJ2-3): GAGVSQSPRYKVTKRGQDVALRCDPISGHVSLYWYRQALGQGPEFLTYFNYEAQQDKSGLPNDRFSAERPEGSISTLTIQRTEQRDSAMYRCASSLVSGRLDTQYFGPGTRLTVL.

This clonotype was found many times. The gene calls are TRBV25-1 and TRBJ2-5; D might be TRBD1 (5 bases). The CDR3 extends over 13 amino acids. V lost 0 bases and J lost 3, with 5 bases in between. Germline V gene sequence: CDR1 MGHDK, CDR2 SYGVNS. DNA for the CDR3: TGTGCCAGCAGTGAATACAGGGAAGAGACCCAGTACTTC. This codes for CASSEYREETQYF. The full variable domain, in which reference TRBV25-1 and TRBJ2-5 provide the parts outside the CDR3, is EADIYQTPRYLVIGTGKKITLECSQTMGHDKMYWYQQDPGMELHLIHYSYGVNSTEKGDLSSESTVSRIRTEHFPLTLESARPSHTSQYLCASSEYREETQYFGPGTRLLVL.

Only a few counts were recorded for this clonotype. The chain carries TRBV7-6 and TRBJ2-7; possible D gene TRBD2, 6 bases. Germline V gives CDR1 SGHVS, CDR2 FNYEAQ. This CDR3 contains 15 residues. Trimming stripped 0 bases from V and 2 bases from J, with 11 bases between. CDR3 protein: CASSLAPGVPYEQYV. The CDR3 DNA sequence: TGTGCCAGCAGCTTAGCTCCGGGGGTTCCCTACGAGCAGTACGTC.

The chain combines TRBV4-3 with TRBJ1-6; unclear D gene. V lost 3 bases and J 7 bases, leaving 13 bases between the germline ends. Germline V CDR1 and CDR2: LGHNA, YSLEER. The CDR3 has 15 amino acids. The CDR3 loop reads CASSQELVHNSPLHF. The CDR3 DNA is TGCGCCAGCAGCCAGGAATTAGTGCACAATTCACCCCTCCACTTT.

This clonotype came up a few times. CDR3 residues: CASSQGRLDRSTDTQYF. The CDR3, as DNA: TGCGCCAGCAGCCAAGGCCGACTAGACCGTAGCACAGATACGCAGTATTTT. The chain is built from TRBV4-3 and TRBJ2-3, with D possibly matching TRBD2 (6 bases). Trimming left V 1 base short and J 0 bases short, with 14 bases between. CDR3 length: 17 amino acids. CDR1 and CDR2 (germline): LGHNA, YSLEER.